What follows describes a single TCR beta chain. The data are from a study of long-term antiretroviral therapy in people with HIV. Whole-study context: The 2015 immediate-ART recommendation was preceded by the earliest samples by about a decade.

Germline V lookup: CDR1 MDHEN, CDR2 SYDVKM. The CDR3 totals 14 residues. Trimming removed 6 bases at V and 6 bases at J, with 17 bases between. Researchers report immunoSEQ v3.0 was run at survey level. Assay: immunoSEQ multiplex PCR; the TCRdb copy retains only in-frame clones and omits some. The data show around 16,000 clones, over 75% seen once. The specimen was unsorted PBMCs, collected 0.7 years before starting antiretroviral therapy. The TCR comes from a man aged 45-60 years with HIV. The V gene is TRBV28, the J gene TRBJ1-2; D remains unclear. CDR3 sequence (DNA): TGTGCCAGCAGGCCCGCACGGGAGACGGATGGCTACACCTTC. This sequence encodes CASRPARETDGYTF.